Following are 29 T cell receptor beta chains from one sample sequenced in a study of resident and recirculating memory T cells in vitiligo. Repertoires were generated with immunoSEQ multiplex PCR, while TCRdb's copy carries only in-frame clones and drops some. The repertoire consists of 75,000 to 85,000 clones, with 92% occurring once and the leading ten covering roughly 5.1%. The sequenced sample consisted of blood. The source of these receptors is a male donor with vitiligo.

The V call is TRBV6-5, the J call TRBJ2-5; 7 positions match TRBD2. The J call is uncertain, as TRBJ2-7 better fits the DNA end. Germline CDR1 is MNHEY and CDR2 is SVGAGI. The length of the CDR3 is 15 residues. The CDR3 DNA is TGTGCCAGCAGTTACGGGCTAGCTAGCGGCTACGAGCAGTACTTC. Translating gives CASSYGLASGYEQYF.

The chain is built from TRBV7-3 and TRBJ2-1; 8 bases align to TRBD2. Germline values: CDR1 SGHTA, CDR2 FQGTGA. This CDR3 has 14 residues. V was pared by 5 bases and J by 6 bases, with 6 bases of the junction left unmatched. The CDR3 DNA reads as TGTGCCAGCAGCCGGACTAGCCCCCTCAATGAGCAGTTCTTC. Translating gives CASSRTSPLNEQFF.

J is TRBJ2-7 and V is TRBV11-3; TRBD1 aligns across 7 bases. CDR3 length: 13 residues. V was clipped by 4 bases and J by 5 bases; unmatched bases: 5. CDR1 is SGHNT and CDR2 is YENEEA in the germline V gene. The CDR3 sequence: CASSYDRADEQYF. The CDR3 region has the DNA TGTGCCAGCAGCTATGACAGGGCGGACGAGCAGTACTTC.

In DNA, the CDR3 is TGTGCCAGCAGGCCCGATACAGGGTGGACTGAAGCTTTCTTT. Protein product: CASRPDTGWTEAFF. The chain has TRBV7-6 and TRBJ1-1, with a possible D match to TRBD1 (6 bases). The V end lost 6 bases, the J end lost 5 bases, and 16 bases lay between the germline ends. Germline-derived CDR1 and CDR2 are SGHVS and FNYEAQ. This CDR3 comprises 14 residues.

CDR3 sequence: CASSPGLAGGAGANVLTF. Written as DNA, the CDR3 is TGCGCCAGCAGCCCAGGACTAGCGGGAGGGGCTGGGGCCAACGTCCTGACTTTC. The V and J genes are TRBV4-1 and TRBJ2-6; 15 nucleotides match TRBD2. The CDR3 totals 18 residues. Unmatched junction bases numbered 3, after V lost 4 bases and J lost 2 bases. Germline V CDR1 and CDR2: MGHRA, YSYEKL.

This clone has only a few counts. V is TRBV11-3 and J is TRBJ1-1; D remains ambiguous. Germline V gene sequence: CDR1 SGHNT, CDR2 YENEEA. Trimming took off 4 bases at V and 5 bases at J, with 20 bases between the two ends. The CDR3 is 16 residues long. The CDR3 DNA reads TGTGCCAGCAGCTCGCCCCTCGAATCGACACTGACTGAAGCTTTCTTT. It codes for CASSSPLESTLTEAFF.

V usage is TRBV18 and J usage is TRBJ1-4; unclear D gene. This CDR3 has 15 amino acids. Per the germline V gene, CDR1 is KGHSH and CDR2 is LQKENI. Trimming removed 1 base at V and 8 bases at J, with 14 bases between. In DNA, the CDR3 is TGTGCCAGCTCACCACGGGTTCCGCCGGGGGAAAAACTGTTTTTT. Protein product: CASSPRVPPGEKLFF. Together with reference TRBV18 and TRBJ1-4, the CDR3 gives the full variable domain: NAGVMQNPRHLVRRRGQEARLRCSPMKGHSHVYWYRQLPEEGLKFMVYLQKENIIDESGMPKERFSAEFPKEGPSILRIQQVVRGDSAAYFCASSPRVPPGEKLFFGSGTQLSVL.

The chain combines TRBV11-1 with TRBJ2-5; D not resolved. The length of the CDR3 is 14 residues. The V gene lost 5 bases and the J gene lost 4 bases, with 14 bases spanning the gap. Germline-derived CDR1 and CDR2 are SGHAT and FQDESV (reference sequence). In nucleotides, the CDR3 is TGTGCCAGCAGCCCCCCTGGCACACGAGAGACCCAGTACTTC. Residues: CASSPPGTRETQYF.

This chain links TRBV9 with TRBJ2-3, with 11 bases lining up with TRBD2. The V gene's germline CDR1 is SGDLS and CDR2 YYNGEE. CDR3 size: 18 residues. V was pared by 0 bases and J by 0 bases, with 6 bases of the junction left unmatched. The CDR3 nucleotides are TGTGCCAGCAGCGTAGGGGCTAGCGGGAGGTCAAGCACAGATACGCAGTATTTT. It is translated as CASSVGASGRSSTDTQYF.

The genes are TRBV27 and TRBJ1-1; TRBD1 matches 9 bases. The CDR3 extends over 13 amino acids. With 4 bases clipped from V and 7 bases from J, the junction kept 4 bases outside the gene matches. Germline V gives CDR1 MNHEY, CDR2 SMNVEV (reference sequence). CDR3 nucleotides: TGTGCCAGCAGTTGGACAGGGGCCGGTGAAGCTTTCTTT. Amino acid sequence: CASSWTGAGEAFF.

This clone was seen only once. DNA for the CDR3: TGCAGCGTTGATCCCCGGGGGGACGGGGGCTACACCTTC. Translation gives CSVDPRGDGGYTF. The chain carries TRBV29-1 and TRBJ1-2; TRBD1 might be the D (5 bases). The CDR3 runs 13 residues. Germline V gene sequence: CDR1 SQVTM, CDR2 ANQGSEA. Between the trimmed V and J ends, which lost 3 bases and 8 bases, there was a span of 16 bases.

The CDR3 is CASRAGDLSSYEQYF. In DNA form, the CDR3 reads TGTGCCAGCAGGGCGGGGGACTTGAGCTCCTACGAGCAGTACTTC. The chain carries TRBV6-5 and TRBJ2-7, with 7 bases aligning to TRBD2. CDR1 is MNHEY, CDR2 SVGAGI, per germline. V shed 6 bases and J 0 bases; nucleotides not matched to a gene: 8. The CDR3 spans 15 residues.

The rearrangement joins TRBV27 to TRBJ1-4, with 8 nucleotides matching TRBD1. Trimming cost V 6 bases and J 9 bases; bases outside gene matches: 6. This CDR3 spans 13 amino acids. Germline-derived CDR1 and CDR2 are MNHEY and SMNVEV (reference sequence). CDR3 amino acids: CASSNRTGKKLFF. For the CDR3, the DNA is TGTGCCAGCAGCAATAGGACAGGGAAAAAACTGTTTTTT.

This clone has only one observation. In nucleotides, the CDR3 is TGTGCCAGCAGTGAATGGGGGGACTTAGCGAACACCGGGGAGCTGTTTTTT. As protein: CASSEWGDLANTGELFF. The chain employs TRBV25-1 and TRBJ2-2, with D possibly being TRBD2 (6 bases). The V end was cut by 1 base, the J end by 0 bases, with 12 bases between. This CDR3 contains 17 residues. The germline gives CDR1 MGHDK, CDR2 SYGVNS.

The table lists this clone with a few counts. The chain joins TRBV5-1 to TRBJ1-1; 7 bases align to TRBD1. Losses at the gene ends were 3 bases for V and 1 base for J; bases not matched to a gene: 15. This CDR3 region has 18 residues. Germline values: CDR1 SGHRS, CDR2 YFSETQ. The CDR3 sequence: CASSWGIIRGAGNTEAFF. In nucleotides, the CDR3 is TGCGCCAGCAGCTGGGGTATAATCAGGGGGGCGGGGAACACTGAAGCTTTCTTT.

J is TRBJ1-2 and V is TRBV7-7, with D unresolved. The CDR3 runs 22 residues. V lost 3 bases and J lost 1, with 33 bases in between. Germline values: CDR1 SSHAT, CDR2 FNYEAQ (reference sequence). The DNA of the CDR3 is TGTGCCAGCAGCTTGAGGTGCGGGCTAAGGCCATCAAGCCATTATCTTAACTATGGCTACACCTTC. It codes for CASSLRCGLRPSSHYLNYGYTF.

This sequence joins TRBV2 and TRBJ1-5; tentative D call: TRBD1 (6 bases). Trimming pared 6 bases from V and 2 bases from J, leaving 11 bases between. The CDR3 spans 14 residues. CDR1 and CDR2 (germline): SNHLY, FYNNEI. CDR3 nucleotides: TGTGCCAGCAGCGACAGGTACGGCAATCAGCCCCAGCATTTT. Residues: CASSDRYGNQPQHF.

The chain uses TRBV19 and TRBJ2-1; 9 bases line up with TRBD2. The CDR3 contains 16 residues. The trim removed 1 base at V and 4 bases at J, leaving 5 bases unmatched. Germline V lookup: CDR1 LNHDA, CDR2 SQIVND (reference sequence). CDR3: CASSIAAGGLYNEQFF. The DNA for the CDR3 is TGTGCCAGTAGTATAGCGGCGGGAGGGCTTTACAATGAGCAGTTCTTC.

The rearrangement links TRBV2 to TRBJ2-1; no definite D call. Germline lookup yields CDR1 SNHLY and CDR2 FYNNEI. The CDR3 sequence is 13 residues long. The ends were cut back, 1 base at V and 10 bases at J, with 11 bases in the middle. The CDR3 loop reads CASSEGSGWEQFF. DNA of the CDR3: TGTGCCAGCAGTGAAGGCAGTGGTTGGGAGCAGTTCTTC.

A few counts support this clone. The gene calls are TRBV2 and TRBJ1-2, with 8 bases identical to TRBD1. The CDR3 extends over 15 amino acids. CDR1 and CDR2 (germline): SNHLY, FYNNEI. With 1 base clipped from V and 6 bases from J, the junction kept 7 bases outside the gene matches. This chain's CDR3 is CASSEVRGQEDGYTF. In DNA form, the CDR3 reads TGTGCCAGCAGTGAAGTAAGGGGACAGGAGGATGGCTACACCTTC.

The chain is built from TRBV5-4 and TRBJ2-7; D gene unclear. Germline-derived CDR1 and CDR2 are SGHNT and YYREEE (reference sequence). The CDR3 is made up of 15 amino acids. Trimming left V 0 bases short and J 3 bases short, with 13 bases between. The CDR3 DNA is TGTGCCAGCAGCTTGGAGGCTAGTATGGACTACGAGCAGTACTTC. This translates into CASSLEASMDYEQYF.

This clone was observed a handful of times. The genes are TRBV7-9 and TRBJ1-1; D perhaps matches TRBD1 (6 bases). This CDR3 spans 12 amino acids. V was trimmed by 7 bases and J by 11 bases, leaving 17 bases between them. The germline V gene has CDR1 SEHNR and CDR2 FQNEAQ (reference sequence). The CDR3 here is CASTRTGFFAFF. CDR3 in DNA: TGTGCCAGCACCCGAACAGGGTTCTTCGCTTTCTTT.

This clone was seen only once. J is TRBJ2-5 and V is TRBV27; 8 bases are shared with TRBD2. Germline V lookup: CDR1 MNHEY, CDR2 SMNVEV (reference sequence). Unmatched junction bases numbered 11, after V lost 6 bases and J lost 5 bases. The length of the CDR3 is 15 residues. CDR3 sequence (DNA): TGTGCCAGCAGCCCCGGGGGGGGGATTGGGGAGACCCAGTACTTC. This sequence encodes CASSPGGGIGETQYF.

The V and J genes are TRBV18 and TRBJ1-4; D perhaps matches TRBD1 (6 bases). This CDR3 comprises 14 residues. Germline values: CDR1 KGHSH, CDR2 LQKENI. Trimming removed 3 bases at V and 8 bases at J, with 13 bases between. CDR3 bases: TGTGCCAGCTCACCCCCTTCAGGGGTCGAAAAACTGTTTTTT. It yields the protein CASSPPSGVEKLFF.

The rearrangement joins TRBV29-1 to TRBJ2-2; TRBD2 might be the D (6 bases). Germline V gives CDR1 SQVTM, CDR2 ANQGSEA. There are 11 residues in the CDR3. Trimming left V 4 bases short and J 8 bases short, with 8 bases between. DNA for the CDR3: TGCAGCGTTGCCCTAGCGGGGGAGCTGTTTTTT. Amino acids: CSVALAGELFF.

CDR3 nucleotides: TGTGCCAGCAGCGTCAGCGGGACAGGTAGCCAAGAGACCCAGTACTTC. Translated, it gives CASSVSGTGSQETQYF. This rearrangement joins TRBV9 to TRBJ2-5; TRBD1 is a possible D gene (8 bases). This CDR3 region has 16 residues. V lost 2 bases and J lost 1, with 15 bases in between. Germline CDR1 SGDLS, CDR2 YYNGEE. The full variable domain, completed using reference TRBV9 and TRBJ2-5, is DSGVTQTPKHLITATGQRVTLRCSPRSGDLSVYWYQQSLDQGLQFLIQYYNGEERAKGNILERFSAQQFPDLHSELNLSSLELGDSALYFCASSVSGTGSQETQYFGPGTRLLVL.

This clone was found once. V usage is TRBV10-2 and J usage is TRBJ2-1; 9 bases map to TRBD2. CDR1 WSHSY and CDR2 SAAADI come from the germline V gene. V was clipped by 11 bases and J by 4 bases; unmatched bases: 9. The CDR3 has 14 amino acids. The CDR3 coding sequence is TGCGCCGTACGACTAGCGGCTATTTACAATGAGCAGTTCTTC. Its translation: CAVRLAAIYNEQFF.

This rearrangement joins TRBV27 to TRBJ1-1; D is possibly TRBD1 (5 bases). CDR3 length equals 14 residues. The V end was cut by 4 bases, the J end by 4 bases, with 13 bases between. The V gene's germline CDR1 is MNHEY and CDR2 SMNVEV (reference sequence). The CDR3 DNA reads TGTGCCAGCAGTTGGGCTTCAGGGTTCACTGAAGCTTTCTTT. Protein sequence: CASSWASGFTEAFF.

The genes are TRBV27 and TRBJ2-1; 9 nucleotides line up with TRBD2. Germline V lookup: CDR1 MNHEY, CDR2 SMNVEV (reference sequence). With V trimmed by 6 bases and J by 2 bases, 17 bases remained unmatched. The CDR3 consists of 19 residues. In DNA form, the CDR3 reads TGTGCCAGCAGGACGACTACCTTAGCGGGAGATCCTCCCTACAATGAGCAGTTCTTC. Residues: CASRTTTLAGDPPYNEQFF.